This T cell receptor beta chain came from a study of blood T cell repertoires in COVID-19 (dated by TCRdb to between 2020 and 2021). Concerning the study at large: Samples from collaborators originated in the United States, Italy and Spain and spanned both the acute and convalescent phases of COVID-19. The prospective study material was composed of cDNA or gDNA derived from T cells, B-cell-depleted T cells, or PBMCs. The dataset comprised deeply sampled blood TCRbeta repertoires from subjects exposed to, actively infected with, or recovered from COVID-19. The repertoires were made available in a free public database intended to serve as a resource for research on the immune response to SARS-CoV-2. Samples were obtained from the ongoing ImmuneRACE study (first 160 participants) and from 1,000 to 1,500 subjects provided by 6 global collaborators. The sample metadata nearly always contained a de-identified subject ID, COVID-19 status, age in years and sex. Where available, HLA class I and class II types were obtained from metadata supplied by the sample provider rather than from assay-based typing.

The immunoSEQ Assay, a bias-controlled multiplex PCR, was used to amplify TCRbeta CDR3 regions from genomic DNA. In the authors' own workflow: The number of nucleated cells in each sample was estimated by amplification of reference gene primers within the assay. To quantify the absolute abundance of each unique TCRbeta CDR3 rearrangement, sequence reads were collapsed and filtered. For each sample, productive Simpson clonality was calculated by taking the square root of Simpson's diversity index across productive rearrangements. This immuneACCESS table, as held by TCRdb, lists in-frame sequences with V and J called but not all clones. Of the missing ones, under half trace to an unresolved V gene in checked studies; the others have no known cause. D and trimming come from the DNA, and the V and J calls and clone size come from that table. The sample includes about 170,000 clones, with 80% to 85% observed a single time. Together, the top ten hold 11% of the sample.

Collaborating institutions collected whole blood in K2EDTA tubes following their own protocols. For TCRbeta analysis, collaborator samples were shipped as frozen whole blood, as isolated PBMCs, or as DNA extracted from either sample type. Worth noting for this clone: This receptor's antigen is unknown. Per-base quality was not reported, and no clone a single base away is much larger than it.

Broader findings and caveats from the paper: The amount of clinical and demographic metadata varied by source and participant and was provided uncurated.

CDR1 SEHNR and CDR2 FQNEAQ are derived from the germline V gene (reference sequence). The CDR3 covers 14 residues, taking in both the cysteine and the phenylalanine. CDR3 DNA is the only sequence kept; it has 42 bases, read in frame from the first base. Germline trimming: 4 bases from V, 1 base from J; junction bases outside gene matches: 4. The specimen sequenced was peripheral blood. The receptor's source is a man in his sixties or seventies with active or convalescent COVID-19. This chain is built from TRBV7-9 and TRBJ2-7, and 7 junctional nucleotides match TRBD1. The sequence in DNA is TGTGCCAGCAGCTCGGGACAGAATTCCTACGAGCAGTACTTC. This sequence encodes CASSSGQNSYEQYF.